Each of the 30 T cell receptor beta chains below was sequenced from the same sample in a study of beta chain features in type 1 diabetes. The isolated RNA, all of it, was reverse transcribed, so expressed TCRB transcripts were what got sequenced. Assay used: immunoSEQ multiplex PCR; TCRdb lists only in-frame clones, some missing. The table shows some 330,000 clones, with 10% to 15% occurring only once. Overall study findings and caveats: Type 1 diabetes patients had moderately but significantly shorter TCRB CDR3s in all four CD4+ subsets.

No cognate antigen is known for these TCRs. Sequenced: naive CD4+ T cells from blood. The receptors were sampled from a woman younger than 35 with type 1 diabetes.

In its sample, this clone was seen a few times. The J gene is TRBJ1-2, the V gene TRBV5-4, with TRBD1 matching over 8 bases. The CDR3 is made up of 15 amino acids. Germline values: CDR1 SGHNT, CDR2 YYREEE (reference sequence). With 4 bases clipped from V and 4 bases from J, the junction kept 9 bases outside the gene matches. The CDR3 region is CASSPAGGVVYGYTF. CDR3 sequence (DNA): TGTGCCAGCAGCCCGGCAGGGGGCGTTGTCTATGGCTACACCTTC.

This clone was picked up a small number of times. The V gene is TRBV5-1, the J gene TRBJ2-7; 8 nucleotides align to TRBD2. The CDR3 length is 13 residues. V was pared by 4 bases and J by 6 bases, with 6 bases of the junction left unmatched. CDR1 and CDR2 from the germline V gene are SGHRS and YFSETQ. CDR3: CASSEGLGGEQYF. CDR3 DNA sequence: TGCGCCAGCAGCGAGGGACTAGGAGGCGAGCAGTACTTC.

This clone was seen more than once but under ten times. This chain connects TRBV10-3 to TRBJ1-2; D not certain. Per the germline V gene, CDR1 is ENHRY and CDR2 is SYGVKD. This CDR3 comprises 13 residues. Trimming removed 5 bases at V and 2 bases at J, with 9 bases between. CDR3 DNA: TGTGCCATCAGTCGCGACACGAACTATGGCTACACCTTC. It specifies CAISRDTNYGYTF.

This clone was observed a handful of times. The chain has TRBV4-3 and TRBJ1-6, with TRBD1 matching 9 bases. The CDR3 covers 16 residues. Germline CDR1 and CDR2: LGHNA and YSLEER. V lost 1 base, J lost 6 bases, and 4 bases stayed unmatched. DNA of the CDR3: TGCGCCAGCAGCCAAGCTATGGACAGGGGTAATTCACCCCTCCACTTT. It encodes CASSQAMDRGNSPLHF.

This clone has only a few counts. The gene calls are TRBV7-8 and TRBJ2-3, with 10 bases lining up with TRBD2. Germline CDR1 is SGHVS and CDR2 is FQNEAQ. This CDR3 spans 14 amino acids. V gave up 5 bases and J gave up 11 bases; unmatched junction bases: 10. This CDR3 reads CASSRTIAGGGQYF. The CDR3 DNA sequence: TGTGCCAGCAGCCGGACGATAGCGGGAGGCGGGCAGTATTTT.

J is TRBJ2-3 and V is TRBV28; TRBD2 matches 12 bases. Per the germline V gene, CDR1 is MDHEN and CDR2 is SYDVKM. The ends lost 6 bases at V and 6 bases at J; junction bases unmatched: 10. This CDR3 has 16 amino acids. DNA of the CDR3: TGTGCCAGCAGACCCTCGGGGACTAGCGGGTTCGATACGCAGTATTTT. The encoded protein is CASRPSGTSGFDTQYF.

This clone was seen only a few times. This rearrangement joins TRBV7-2 to TRBJ1-1, with D maybe TRBD1 (5 bases). This CDR3 is built from 16 residues. V gave up 0 bases and J gave up 5 bases, with 16 bases separating them. CDR1 SGHTA and CDR2 FQGNSA come from the germline V gene. This chain's CDR3 is CASSLAGGEGKTEAFF. The CDR3 DNA sequence: TGTGCCAGCAGCTTAGCCGGGGGTGAAGGGAAAACTGAAGCTTTCTTT. Combining the CDR3 with reference TRBV7-2 and TRBJ1-1 gives the whole variable domain GAGVSQSPSNKVTEKGKDVELRCDPISGHTALYWYRQSLGQGLEFLIYFQGNSAPDKSGLPSDRFSAERTGGSVSTLTIQRTQQEDSAVYLCASSLAGGEGKTEAFFGQGTRLTVV.

Only a few counts were recorded for this clone. The rearrangement uses TRBV29-1 and TRBJ1-2; D is undetermined. CDR1 and CDR2 (germline): SQVTM, ANQGSEA. V lost 5 bases, J lost 5 bases, and 12 bases lay in between. The length of the CDR3 is 12 residues. The CDR3 reads CSVPLSLYGYTF. CDR3 coding DNA: TGCAGCGTTCCTTTGTCCTTATATGGCTACACCTTC.

This clone was counted a few times. J is TRBJ1-2 and V is TRBV29-1, with D perhaps matching TRBD1 (6 bases). The V and J ends lost 6 bases and 4 bases respectively, with 12 bases between them. The CDR3 is 12 amino acids. Germline-derived CDR1 and CDR2 are SQVTM and ANQGSEA. The CDR3 DNA reads as TGCAGCGTCCTTACGGACAGCTATGGCTACACCTTC. Its translation: CSVLTDSYGYTF.

This clone was seen only a few times. The CDR3 is CASNPLLIAGAGDTQYF. The CDR3 bases are TGTGCCAGCAACCCTCTCCTAATAGCGGGAGCGGGGGATACGCAGTATTTT. This chain uses TRBV28 with TRBJ2-3; 9 bases map to TRBD2. In germline, CDR1 is MDHEN, CDR2 SYDVKM. CDR3 length equals 17 residues. The V gene end was trimmed by 7 bases and the J gene end by 6 bases; junction bases not matched to a gene: 17.

The chain carries TRBV23-1 and TRBJ1-4; tentatively, D is TRBD1 (6 bases). TRBV23-1 carries the ORF label, with uncertain function. V gave up 4 bases and J gave up 4 bases, with 13 bases separating them. This CDR3 is 15 amino acids long. The CDR3 region has the DNA TGCGCCAGCAGTCGGAGAGGGGGTTTTAATGAAAAACTGTTTTTT. Protein sequence: CASSRRGGFNEKLFF.

This clone was seen a few times. The genes are TRBV5-1 and TRBJ1-6; D is unclear. Germline assignment: CDR1 SGHRS and CDR2 YFSETQ. This CDR3 has 16 amino acids. Trimming shortened V by 0 bases and J by 10 bases, and 17 bases separated the two germline ends. CDR3 in amino acids: CASSLESEITKSPLHF. The DNA of the CDR3 is TGCGCCAGCAGCTTGGAGTCAGAAATTACCAAATCACCCCTCCACTTT. Based on the CDR3 plus reference TRBV5-1 and TRBJ1-6, the full variable domain is KAGVTQTPRYLIKTRGQQVTLSCSPISGHRSVSWYQQTPGQGLQFLFEYFSETQRNKGNFPGRFSGRQFSNSRSEMNVSTLELGDSALYLCASSLESEITKSPLHFGNGTRLTVT.

This clone was counted between two and nine times. The rearrangement joins TRBV30 to TRBJ2-7, with a weak D call TRBD1 (5 bases). The CDR3 sequence is 16 residues long. Per germline, CDR1 GTSNPN and CDR2 SVGIG (reference sequence). Between the trimmed V and J ends, which lost 4 bases and 5 bases, there was a span of 24 bases. CDR3 DNA: TGTGCCTGGACGAAGGGGCTTAGCTCTTTCCCAGACGAGCAGTACTTC. It specifies CAWTKGLSSFPDEQYF.

The chain combines TRBV6-5 with TRBJ2-4; TRBD2 aligns across 7 bases. CDR3 length equals 14 residues. The trim removed 6 bases at V and 4 bases at J, leaving 6 bases unmatched. Germline V gives CDR1 MNHEY, CDR2 SVGAGI. DNA for the CDR3: TGTGCCAGCAGCCCCGGGACTAATAAAAACATTCAGTACTTC. Protein sequence: CASSPGTNKNIQYF.

The rearrangement uses TRBV29-1 and TRBJ2-3; 8 nucleotides line up with TRBD1. The germline V gene encodes CDR1 SQVTM and CDR2 ANQGSEA. The CDR3 is 13 residues long. The ends lost 2 bases at V and 4 bases at J; junction bases unmatched: 2. The CDR3, as DNA: TGCAGCGTTGAACAGGGGGCGGCAGATACGCAGTATTTT. This codes for CSVEQGAADTQYF.

This clone showed up just a few times. The V call is TRBV4-3, the J call TRBJ1-2; no definite D call. The CDR3 has 14 residues. The germline V gene encodes CDR1 LGHNA and CDR2 YSLEER. Deletions cut 0 bases from V and 1 base from J, with 6 bases between. This chain's CDR3 is CASSQESVNYGYTF. CDR3 coding DNA: TGCGCCAGCAGCCAAGAATCCGTTAACTATGGCTACACCTTC.

The table lists this clone with a few counts. V usage is TRBV14 and J usage is TRBJ2-7; tentative D call: TRBD2 (5 bases). With 0 bases removed from V and 2 bases from J, the gap between germline ends came to 11 bases. Per germline, CDR1 SGHDN and CDR2 FVKESK. This CDR3 is built from 15 residues. CDR3 sequence (DNA): TGTGCCAGCAGCCAAGACGGGGTGTTCGCCTACGAGCAGTACTTC. Residues: CASSQDGVFAYEQYF.

V and J are TRBV4-1 and TRBJ2-1; TRBD2 matches at 14 bases. V was pared by 8 bases and J by 9 bases, with 6 bases of the junction left unmatched. Germline CDR1 and CDR2: MGHRA and YSYEKL. This CDR3 is 14 amino acids long. The chain's CDR3 is CASRLAGGLGEQFF. DNA for the CDR3: TGCGCCAGCCGACTAGCGGGAGGGTTGGGTGAGCAGTTCTTC.

This clone has just a few counts. This chain links TRBV4-3 with TRBJ2-1, with a possible D match to TRBD2 (6 bases). The CDR3 has 13 residues. V lost 0 bases and J 9 bases, leaving 9 bases between the germline ends. Germline V gives CDR1 LGHNA, CDR2 YSLEER. CDR3 coding DNA: TGCGCCAGCAGCCAAGAGACGGAGGGTGAGCAGTTCTTC. Translation: CASSQETEGEQFF.

The rearrangement joins TRBV5-1 to TRBJ2-5; a possible D gene is TRBD2 (6 bases). V lost 5 bases and J lost 4, with 15 bases in between. The CDR3 spans 14 residues. Looked up from germline, CDR1 is SGHRS and CDR2 is YFSETQ. Here the CDR3 reads CASRRLVIGETQYF. The CDR3 bases are TGCGCCAGCAGACGACTAGTGATTGGAGAGACCCAGTACTTC. Looking up the rest from reference TRBV5-1 and TRBJ2-5 gives the full variable domain: KAGVTQTPRYLIKTRGQQVTLSCSPISGHRSVSWYQQTPGQGLQFLFEYFSETQRNKGNFPGRFSGRQFSNSRSEMNVSTLELGDSALYLCASRRLVIGETQYFGPGTRLLVL.

The chain combines TRBV15 with TRBJ2-5, with a weak D call TRBD1 (5 bases). This CDR3 is built from 15 residues. The germline V gene encodes CDR1 LNHNV and CDR2 YYDKDF (reference sequence). V was pared by 3 bases and J by 4 bases, with 15 bases between. In DNA form, the CDR3 reads TGTGCCACCAGCAGGGACACTCTAGTCCGAGAGACCCAGTACTTC. Its translation is CATSRDTLVRETQYF. The variable domain in full, completed from reference TRBV15 and TRBJ2-5, reads DAMVIQNPRYQVTQFGKPVTLSCSQTLNHNVMYWYQQKSSQAPKLLFHYYDKDFNNEADTPDNFQSRRPNTSFCFLDIRSPGLGDTAMYLCATSRDTLVRETQYFGPGTRLLVL.

The chain joins TRBV7-2 to TRBJ2-7, with 7 bases matching TRBD1. Per the germline V gene, CDR1 is SGHTA and CDR2 is FQGNSA. This CDR3 has 14 residues. V dropped 5 bases and J dropped 4; count of bases not matched to a gene: 8. Here the CDR3 DNA reads TGTGCCAGCAGCCTTGACAGGGTTTCGTACGAGCAGTACTTC. Its protein is CASSLDRVSYEQYF.

This chain links TRBV4-3 with TRBJ1-2, with 7 bases matching TRBD1. Germline trimming cut 3 bases from V and 4 bases from J; bases unmatched to any gene: 8. CDR1 and CDR2 (germline): LGHNA, YSLEER. CDR3 length: 15 amino acids. CDR3 sequence: CASSQYQQGSYGYTF. The CDR3 DNA follows: TGCGCCAGCAGCCAGTACCAACAGGGGAGCTATGGCTACACCTTC.

Only a few counts were recorded for this clone. The chain links TRBV15 to TRBJ2-2, with 7 bases fitting TRBD2. This CDR3 has 15 amino acids. Germline V CDR1 and CDR2: LNHNV, YYDKDF (reference sequence). Germline trimming cut 5 bases from V and 6 bases from J; bases unmatched to any gene: 9. For the CDR3, the DNA is TGTGCCACCAGCTCAGCGGGAAGTATCTCCGGGGAGCTGTTTTTT. It codes for CATSSAGSISGELFF.

In its sample, this clone was seen a few times. The gene calls are TRBV5-1 and TRBJ2-2; D is unclear. The V end was cut by 4 bases, the J end by 5 bases, with 12 bases between. Germline CDR1 and CDR2: SGHRS and YFSETQ. The CDR3 has 14 residues. CDR3 in DNA: TGCGCCAGCAGCCAACCACAGAAGACCGGGGAGCTGTTTTTT. This encodes CASSQPQKTGELFF.

This clone appeared a few times. The CDR3 loop reads CASRSPATGETQYF. As DNA, the CDR3 is TGTGCCAGCAGATCCCCCGCGACAGGCGAGACCCAGTACTTC. V gene TRBV7-2 combines with J gene TRBJ2-5; D might be TRBD1 (6 bases). Germline values: CDR1 SGHTA, CDR2 FQGNSA. There are 14 residues in the CDR3. V shed 6 bases and J shed 5 bases, with 16 bases lying between them. Based on the CDR3 plus reference TRBV7-2 and TRBJ2-5, the full variable domain is GAGVSQSPSNKVTEKGKDVELRCDPISGHTALYWYRQSLGQGLEFLIYFQGNSAPDKSGLPSDRFSAERTGGSVSTLTIQRTQQEDSAVYLCASRSPATGETQYFGPGTRLLVL.

This rearrangement joins TRBV4-2 to TRBJ2-3; TRBD2 aligns across 10 bases. The length of the CDR3 is 18 residues. Germline V gene lookup returns CDR1 LGHNA and CDR2 YNFKEQ. V dropped 11 bases and J dropped 1; count of bases not matched to a gene: 18. CDR3 region: CAGWGQREGRRRTDTQYF. The CDR3 nucleotides read TGTGCCGGGTGGGGACAGCGGGAGGGTAGAAGACGCACAGATACGCAGTATTTT.

The V call is TRBV7-2, the J call TRBJ2-5; TRBD2 aligns across 11 bases. V lost 4 bases, J lost 5 bases, and 6 bases stayed unmatched. Germline lookup yields CDR1 SGHTA and CDR2 FQGNSA. CDR3 length: 15 amino acids. The DNA for the CDR3 is TGTGCCAGCAGCTCAAGACTAGCGGGAAGTGAGACCCAGTACTTC. Translated: CASSSRLAGSETQYF.

This clone has only a few counts. The rearrangement uses TRBV25-1 and TRBJ2-5; 9 bases agree with TRBD2. The CDR3 length is 13 residues. The germline V gene has CDR1 MGHDK and CDR2 SYGVNS. Trimming cost V 4 bases and J 6 bases; bases outside gene matches: 3. The CDR3 loop is CASSVAGEKTQYF. As DNA, the CDR3 is TGTGCCAGCAGTGTAGCGGGAGAAAAGACCCAGTACTTC.

The chain has TRBV5-6 and TRBJ2-7, with 9 nucleotides matching TRBD1. This CDR3 has 15 amino acids. CDR1 is SGHDT and CDR2 is YYEEEE in the germline V gene. Trimming removed 4 bases from V and 4 bases from J; junction bases left unmatched: 9. CDR3 nucleotide sequence: TGTGCCAGCAGCAGACTTACAGGGGGCGTTTACGAGCAGTACTTC. Translation: CASSRLTGGVYEQYF. Full variable domain (rest looked up from reference TRBV5-6 and TRBJ2-7): DAGVTQSPTHLIKTRGQQVTLRCSPKSGHDTVSWYQQALGQGPQFIFQYYEEEERQRGNFPDRFSGHQFPNYSSELNVNALLLGDSALYLCASSRLTGGVYEQYFGPGTRLTVT.